The entry below gives a single T cell receptor beta chain sequence along with its context. This specimen belongs to a study of blood T cell repertoires in COVID-19. The CDR3 consists of 15 residues. Germline values: CDR1 SNHLY, CDR2 FYNNEI. V trimming: 5 bases; J trimming: 8 bases; junction bases outside the gene matches: 10. Produced via immunoSEQ multiplex PCR; TCRdb's table is partial and in-frame only. This repertoire shows about 250,000 clones, approximately 86% found once; its top ten account for approximately 1.5%. The rearrangement joins TRBV2 to TRBJ1-4, with 8 bases matching TRBD1. Source material: peripheral blood. This receptor was taken from a woman in her sixties or seventies who had recovered from COVID-19. CDR3 protein: CASSTDRGWEEKLFF. The CDR3 coding sequence is TGTGCCAGCAGTACCGACAGGGGATGGGAAGAAAAACTGTTTTTT.